Listed here are 21 T cell receptor beta chains from one sample, sequenced in a study of patients and donors after allogeneic stem cell transplantation. A single record per CDR3 protein comes from TCRdb applying MiXCR to the RT-PCR reads. Among about 400,000 distinct CDR3 sequences, more than 15% were seen once, and the ten largest hold 6.5% to 7.5%. Specimen: blood, either unsorted or a sorted T cell fraction (not recorded which). These receptors originate from a human donor who was either an allogeneic HSCT recipient or a stem cell or donor lymphocyte infusion donor (not recorded which). It is not recorded whose cells these are; they may come from a transplant donor.

This clonotype was counted between two and nine times. The rearrangement links TRBV12-3 or TRBV12-4 to TRBJ2-7, with 7 bases identical to TRBD1. V gave up 6 bases and J gave up 5 bases; unmatched junction bases: 4. This CDR3 is built from 12 residues. CDR3: CASRRGPNEQYF. The DNA for the CDR3 is TGTGCCAGCAGGAGGGGGCCCAACGAGCAGTACTTC.

This clonotype appeared once. The chain is built from TRBV6-1 and TRBJ1-2; TRBD1 might be the D (5 bases). The CDR3 runs 13 residues. V lost 8 bases to trimming and J lost 6 bases, with 16 bases between them. Per the germline V gene, CDR1 is MNHNS and CDR2 is SASEGT. The CDR3 nucleotides read TGTGCCAGCGGGCGGGGCCAGGGACATGGCTACACCTTC. Protein: CASGRGQGHGYTF.

The V gene is TRBV10-3, the J gene TRBJ1-1, with D possibly being TRBD1 (6 bases). V was pared by 4 bases and J by 4 bases, with 13 bases between. Germline-derived CDR1 and CDR2 are ENHRY and SYGVKD. The CDR3 is 14 amino acids. The chain's CDR3 is CAISGVRGATEAFF. Here the CDR3 DNA reads TGTGCCATCAGTGGGGTACGGGGGGCCACTGAAGCTTTCTTT.

This clonotype occurred a few times. V gene TRBV6-1 combines with J gene TRBJ2-7; D possibly uses TRBD1 or TRBD2 (5 bases each). CDR1 and CDR2 (germline): MNHNS, SASEGT. Deletions cut 5 bases from V and 3 bases from J, with 17 bases between. This CDR3 contains 15 residues. CDR3 in amino acids: CASSKGTVGDYEQYF. The CDR3 DNA sequence: TGTGCCAGCAGTAAAGGGACGGTGGGGGACTACGAGCAGTACTTC.

A few counts support this clonotype. The gene calls are TRBV7-2 and TRBJ2-3, with TRBD2 matching over 7 bases. This CDR3 region has 15 residues. CDR1 is SGHTA and CDR2 is FQGNSA in the germline V gene. V shed 3 bases, J shed 6 bases, and the junction held 9 bases outside the gene matches. CDR3 loop: CASSLGGAGGDTQYF. The DNA for the CDR3 is TGTGCCAGCAGCTTGGGTGGAGCCGGGGGGGATACGCAGTATTTT. Looking up the rest from reference TRBV7-2 and TRBJ2-3 gives the full variable domain: GAGVSQSPSNKVTEKGKDVELRCDPISGHTALYWYRQSLGQGLEFLIYFQGNSAPDKSGLPSDRFSAERTGGSVSTLTIQRTQQEDSAVYLCASSLGGAGGDTQYFGPGTRLTVL.

The rearrangement joins TRBV5-1 to TRBJ2-6; D is perhaps TRBD2 (6 bases). V was clipped by 3 bases and J by 2 bases, with 15 bases between them. The CDR3 length is 17 residues. Germline CDR1 reads SGHRS; CDR2 reads YFSETQ. CDR3 in DNA: TGCGCCAGCAGCTCAGGATGGGGGGTGACTGGGGCCAACGTCCTGACTTTC. Translated: CASSSGWGVTGANVLTF.

This clonotype was counted only a few times. This CDR3 reads CAISAGQGANTEAFF. For the CDR3, the DNA is TGTGCCATCAGTGCAGGGCAGGGGGCGAACACTGAAGCTTTCTTT. This chain connects TRBV10-3 to TRBJ1-1; 8 nucleotides line up with TRBD1. Losses at the gene ends were 4 bases for V and 1 base for J; bases not matched to a gene: 5. The CDR3 is made up of 15 amino acids. CDR1 and CDR2 from the germline V gene are ENHRY and SYGVKD.

This rearrangement joins TRBV5-1 to TRBJ1-2, with TRBD1 identical over 8 bases. V gave up 1 base and J gave up 7 bases; unmatched junction bases: 6. CDR1 SGHRS and CDR2 YFSETQ come from the germline V gene. This CDR3 region has 14 residues. CDR3 coding DNA: TGCGCCAGCAGCTTGAACGGACAGGGAGGTGGCTACACCTTC. This gives the protein CASSLNGQGGGYTF.

This rearrangement joins TRBV20-1 to TRBJ2-1; TRBD2 matches at 15 bases. The CDR3 totals 19 residues. Germline V CDR1 and CDR2: DFQATT, SNEGSKA (reference sequence). V lost 6 bases, J lost 2 bases, and 14 bases stayed unmatched. CDR3 amino acids: CSASARTSGRAPTYNEQFF. The DNA for the CDR3 is TGCAGTGCAAGTGCACGGACTAGCGGGAGGGCCCCAACCTACAATGAGCAGTTCTTC.

This clonotype has only a few counts. This rearrangement joins TRBV5-6 to TRBJ2-1; perhaps TRBD1 as D (5 bases). The CDR3 is made up of 14 amino acids. Trimming pared 4 bases from V and 6 bases from J, leaving 14 bases between. Germline CDR1 and CDR2: SGHDT and YYEEEE. The CDR3 region is CASSPRGWSNEQFF. As DNA, the CDR3 is TGTGCCAGCAGCCCTAGGGGTTGGTCCAATGAGCAGTTCTTC.

The V call is TRBV6-1, the J call TRBJ2-3; maybe TRBD2 (5 bases). The germline V and J ends were trimmed by 11 bases and 5 bases, with 14 bases remaining between them. This CDR3 has 12 residues. Germline V gene lookup returns CDR1 MNHNS and CDR2 SASEGT. The CDR3, as DNA: TGTGCCGGATCCCGCCGGGGAGATACGCAGTATTTT. Its protein is CAGSRRGDTQYF.

This clonotype was detected many times. The rearrangement links TRBV12-3 or TRBV12-4 to TRBJ2-5; D ambiguous. CDR3 length equals 15 residues. V was clipped by 1 base and J by 4 bases, with 13 bases between them. This chain's CDR3 is CASSLGGRPVETQYF. For the CDR3, the DNA is TGTGCCAGCAGTTTAGGTGGCAGGCCCGTAGAGACCCAGTACTTC.

The chain has TRBV6-5 and TRBJ2-7, with 12 bases fitting TRBD2. V trimming: 2 bases; J trimming: 4 bases; junction bases outside the gene matches: 3. Germline assignment: CDR1 MNHEY and CDR2 SVGAGI. This CDR3 comprises 15 residues. CDR3: CASSYPGTSGYEQYF. In DNA form, the CDR3 reads TGTGCCAGCAGTTACCCCGGGACTAGCGGGTACGAGCAGTACTTC.

This clonotype came up a few times. This sequence joins TRBV18 and TRBJ2-2; D is ambiguous. Germline CDR1 is KGHSH and CDR2 is LQKENI. CDR3 size: 15 residues. Deletions cut 4 bases from V and 1 base from J, with 10 bases between. This CDR3 is CASSLQSGNTGELFF. CDR3 DNA: TGTGCCAGCTCACTTCAATCTGGGAACACCGGGGAGCTGTTTTTT.

This clonotype was seen a handful of times. This chain connects TRBV27 to TRBJ1-2; no firm D call. Germline V gene sequence: CDR1 MNHEY, CDR2 SMNVEV (reference sequence). V lost 5 bases, J lost 3 bases, and 13 bases lay in between. The CDR3 length is 14 residues. The CDR3 loop is CASSLGPLDYGYTF. In nucleotides, the CDR3 is TGTGCCAGCAGTCTAGGACCCCTGGACTATGGCTACACCTTC.

In this sample, this clonotype turned up a few times. The gene calls are TRBV5-1 and TRBJ2-5; the match to TRBD2 covers 12 bases. Trimming cost V 0 bases and J 0 bases; bases outside gene matches: 3. CDR3 size: 17 residues. From germline, CDR1 is SGHRS and CDR2 YFSETQ. The chain's CDR3 is CASSLVGLAGNQETQYF. In nucleotides, the CDR3 is TGCGCCAGCAGCTTGGTCGGACTAGCGGGGAACCAAGAGACCCAGTACTTC.

This clonotype was observed a few times. The chain couples TRBV6-5 to TRBJ2-1; D gene ambiguous. Germline assignment: CDR1 MNHEY and CDR2 SVGAGI. The CDR3 is made up of 16 amino acids. Trimming shortened V by 0 bases and J by 0 bases, and 9 bases separated the two germline ends. DNA for the CDR3: TGTGCCAGCAGTTACTCGTTCCCGAGCTCCTACAATGAGCAGTTCTTC. Translated: CASSYSFPSSYNEQFF.

The CDR3 protein is CATCRGRGTEAFF. The CDR3 nucleotides read TGTGCCACGTGCAGGGGCCGGGGCACTGAAGCTTTCTTT. The rearrangement links TRBV6-1 to TRBJ1-1; a possible D gene is TRBD1 (6 bases). V lost 10 bases to trimming and J lost 4 bases, with 16 bases between them. This CDR3 is 13 amino acids long. The germline CDR1 and CDR2 sequences are MNHNS and SASEGT.

This clonotype was observed a handful of times. The chain recombines TRBV20-1 with TRBJ2-4; the match to TRBD1 covers 8 bases. CDR3 length: 19 residues. CDR1 is DFQATT and CDR2 is SNEGSKA in the germline V gene (reference sequence). The J segment lost 0 bases and the V segment lost 4 bases, leaving 17 bases of the junction unmatched. This CDR3 reads CSATGYQGTGPLAKNIQYF. In DNA, the CDR3 is TGCAGTGCTACCGGATACCAAGGGACAGGTCCATTAGCCAAAAACATTCAGTACTTC.

This clonotype was recorded only once. This chain connects TRBV28 to TRBJ1-4; TRBD1 agrees at 9 bases. Germline V gene lookup returns CDR1 MDHEN and CDR2 SYDVKM. Trimming at V came to 5 bases and at J to 8 bases, leaving 9 bases not matched to a gene. This CDR3 is 15 amino acids long. CDR3 coding DNA: TGTGCCAGCAGTACTACAGGGGGCCTGAAGGAAAAACTGTTTTTT. Translating it yields CASSTTGGLKEKLFF.

The V call is TRBV12-3 or TRBV12-4, the J call TRBJ1-1, with no clear D. V lost 5 bases and J 4 bases, leaving 11 bases between the germline ends. The CDR3 contains 13 residues. The CDR3 region is CASSTRQVTEAFF. The DNA for the CDR3 is TGTGCCAGCAGTACCCGACAAGTCACTGAAGCTTTCTTT.